Below are 27 T cell receptor beta chains sequenced from a single sample in a study of shared clonotypes between healthy human individuals. The naive CD8 population came from CD45RO-negative cells selected for CCR7, without terminally differentiated effector memory CD45RA+ cells. The table came from immunoSEQ multiplex PCR; TCRdb's copy has only in-frame clones and leaves some out. Of about 580,000 clones listed, roughly 98% were seen once; the top ten hold more than 0.3%. The sample taken for sequencing was naive CD8+ T cells sorted from blood. Receptors originate from a man between 25 and 39 years old in good health.

This chain connects TRBV7-2 to TRBJ2-7; 10 bases are a match to TRBD2. V was pared by 2 bases and J by 3 bases, with 4 bases of the junction left unmatched. This CDR3 is 15 amino acids long. CDR1 and CDR2 (germline): SGHTA, FQGNSA. The CDR3 loop is CASSLSTSGNYEQYF. The DNA of the CDR3 is TGTGCCAGCAGCTTATCCACTAGCGGGAACTACGAGCAGTACTTC.

The chain uses TRBV5-5 and TRBJ1-4; D is ambiguous. The CDR3 spans 15 residues. In germline, CDR1 is SGHKS, CDR2 YYEKEE (reference sequence). The ends were cut back, 0 bases at V and 8 bases at J, with 14 bases in the middle. CDR3 residues: CASSLGELSREKLFF. The CDR3 DNA reads TGTGCCAGCAGCTTGGGGGAGCTCTCGAGAGAAAAACTGTTTTTT.

CDR3 bases: TGTGCCAGCAGCCTCGGACAGGGGGATGGTGAAAAACTGTTTTTT. Translated: CASSLGQGDGEKLFF. The rearrangement joins TRBV13 to TRBJ1-4; 10 bases are shared with TRBD1. The V gene's germline CDR1 is PRHDT and CDR2 FYEKMQ (reference sequence). The junction had 7 bases not matched to a gene; V was cut back by 5 bases and J by 7 bases. The CDR3 covers 15 residues.

The chain carries TRBV5-1 and TRBJ2-1; the match to TRBD2 covers 7 bases. V dropped 3 bases and J dropped 6; count of bases not matched to a gene: 9. Germline CDR1 is SGHRS and CDR2 is YFSETQ. The CDR3 consists of 15 residues. CDR3 protein: CASSWRGGSGNEQFF. The CDR3 DNA reads TGCGCCAGCAGCTGGCGGGGCGGGAGTGGCAATGAGCAGTTCTTC.

The V gene is TRBV2, the J gene TRBJ2-3; D is ambiguous. CDR1 SNHLY and CDR2 FYNNEI come from the germline V gene. There are 14 residues in the CDR3. Between the trimmed V and J ends, which lost 10 bases and 0 bases, there was a span of 14 bases. This chain's CDR3 is CAITGVSSTDTQYF. The CDR3 nucleotides are TGTGCCATAACTGGCGTATCTAGCACAGATACGCAGTATTTT.

The rearrangement joins TRBV4-1 to TRBJ1-1; D perhaps matches TRBD1 (6 bases). CDR3 length equals 13 residues. Germline CDR1 is MGHRA and CDR2 is YSYEKL. V was cut by 1 base and J by 8 bases, with 11 bases left in between. Written as DNA, the CDR3 is TGCGCCAGCAGCCAAGTCCGACAGGAGGAAGCTTTCTTT. It translates to CASSQVRQEEAFF.

This chain uses TRBV2 with TRBJ2-3, with TRBD1 matching 12 bases. The V gene end was trimmed by 1 base and the J gene end by 4 bases; junction bases not matched to a gene: 9. This CDR3 is built from 18 residues. Germline-derived CDR1 and CDR2 are SNHLY and FYNNEI. The CDR3 DNA reads as TGTGCCAGCAGTGAAGGAAAAGCCGGGACAGGGGGCTCAGATACGCAGTATTTT. Translating it yields CASSEGKAGTGGSDTQYF.

This clone came up once. This chain links TRBV7-9 with TRBJ2-2; TRBD2 agrees at 11 bases. Germline assignment: CDR1 SEHNR and CDR2 FQNEAQ (reference sequence). J was trimmed by 9 bases and V by 4 bases; bases with no gene match: 7. This CDR3 spans 15 amino acids. CDR3 DNA: TGTGCCAGCAGCTACTCTAGCGGGAGGCCCCGGGAGCTGTTTTTT. Protein product: CASSYSSGRPRELFF.

The chain carries TRBV5-5 and TRBJ2-6; D gene ambiguous. V was pared by 6 bases and J by 0 bases, with 10 bases between. Germline values: CDR1 SGHKS, CDR2 YYEKEE (reference sequence). CDR3 length: 15 residues. The CDR3 DNA follows: TGTGCCAGCACATCGCTCGACTCTGGGGCCAACGTCCTGACTTTC. Translated: CASTSLDSGANVLTF. Together with reference TRBV5-5 and TRBJ2-6, the CDR3 gives the full variable domain: DAGVTQSPTHLIKTRGQQVTLRCSPISGHKSVSWYQQVLGQGPQFIFQYYEKEERGRGNFPDRFSARQFPNYSSELNVNALLLGDSALYLCASTSLDSGANVLTFGAGSRLTVL.

The gene calls are TRBV28 and TRBJ2-7; 7 bases line up with TRBD1. This CDR3 spans 14 amino acids. V was clipped by 5 bases and J by 2 bases; unmatched bases: 6. CDR1 MDHEN and CDR2 SYDVKM come from the germline V gene. The DNA of the CDR3 is TGTGCCAGCAGTCGACAGGGAAGGGCCTACGAGCAGTACTTC. Amino acid sequence: CASSRQGRAYEQYF.

The V and J genes are TRBV29-1 and TRBJ2-1, with 7 bases identical to TRBD2. Germline V CDR1 and CDR2: SQVTM, ANQGSEA. This CDR3 has 15 residues. Unmatched junction bases numbered 9, after V lost 4 bases and J lost 3 bases. The CDR3 here is CSVGSLADLYNEQFF. As DNA, the CDR3 is TGCAGCGTTGGTTCCCTAGCGGACCTCTACAATGAGCAGTTCTTC.

The V gene is TRBV28, the J gene TRBJ1-5; 7 bases line up with TRBD1. Trimming cost V 4 bases and J 6 bases; bases outside gene matches: 12. The CDR3 totals 16 residues. Germline V gene data show CDR1 as MDHEN and CDR2 as SYDVKM. CDR3 loop: CASSWTGWGGGQPQHF. DNA for the CDR3: TGTGCCAGCAGTTGGACAGGATGGGGGGGTGGTCAGCCCCAGCATTTT. Looking up the rest from reference TRBV28 and TRBJ1-5 gives the full variable domain: DVKVTQSSRYLVKRTGEKVFLECVQDMDHENMFWYRQDPGLGLRLIYFSYDVKMKEKGDIPEGYSVSREKKERFSLILESASTNQTSMYLCASSWTGWGGGQPQHFGDGTRLSIL.

This rearrangement joins TRBV11-2 to TRBJ2-1; a possible D gene is TRBD2 (6 bases). Per the germline V gene, CDR1 is SGHAT and CDR2 is FQNNGV. The CDR3 is 19 amino acids. The germline V and J ends were trimmed by 4 bases and 1 base, with 23 bases remaining between them. The CDR3 sequence: CASSSHSGVFSESYNEQFF. The CDR3 nucleotides read TGTGCCAGCAGCTCCCACTCGGGGGTTTTTTCGGAATCCTACAATGAGCAGTTCTTC.

This chain links TRBV6-1 with TRBJ2-2; the D gene is possibly TRBD1 (6 bases). The germline V and J ends were trimmed by 4 bases and 4 bases, with 13 bases remaining between them. Germline CDR1 reads MNHNS; CDR2 reads SASEGT. The CDR3 length is 15 residues. Here the CDR3 DNA reads TGTGCCAGCAGTGCCACAGGGTTCGGCACCGGGGAGCTGTTTTTT. Translation: CASSATGFGTGELFF.

V usage is TRBV27 and J usage is TRBJ2-7; D may be TRBD2 (5 bases). V was shortened by 6 bases and J by 0 bases, with 18 bases between the two germline ends. Germline lookup yields CDR1 MNHEY and CDR2 SMNVEV (reference sequence). The CDR3 has 16 residues. The CDR3 spells CASSTRTGVGSYEQYF. The CDR3 coding sequence is TGTGCCAGCAGCACAAGGACTGGTGTCGGCTCCTACGAGCAGTACTTC.

The chain combines TRBV5-4 with TRBJ2-3; no reliable D call. The CDR3 totals 14 residues. Germline V CDR1 and CDR2: SGHNT, YYREEE (reference sequence). The V end lost 4 bases, the J end lost 4 bases, and 13 bases lay between the germline ends. This chain's CDR3 is CASSDEVRADTQYF. The DNA of the CDR3 is TGTGCCAGCAGCGACGAAGTCCGTGCAGATACGCAGTATTTT.

DNA of the CDR3: TGTGCCACCAAAGAAACGGGAGAAGAGACCCAGTACTTC. It codes for CATKETGEETQYF. The genes are TRBV15 and TRBJ2-5; tentative D call: TRBD2 (6 bases). Germline assignment: CDR1 LNHNV and CDR2 YYDKDF (reference sequence). With 7 bases removed from V and 3 bases from J, the gap between germline ends came to 12 bases. This CDR3 contains 13 residues. The whole variable domain, filled in from reference TRBV15 and TRBJ2-5, reads DAMVIQNPRYQVTQFGKPVTLSCSQTLNHNVMYWYQQKSSQAPKLLFHYYDKDFNNEADTPDNFQSRRPNTSFCFLDIRSPGLGDTAMYLCATKETGEETQYFGPGTRLLVL.

The V and J genes are TRBV27 and TRBJ2-1; D perhaps matches TRBD2 (6 bases). Germline CDR1 MNHEY, CDR2 SMNVEV (reference sequence). Trimming removed 3 bases from V and 8 bases from J, with 8 bases in between. This CDR3 has 12 amino acids. CDR3 DNA sequence: TGTGCCAGCAGTTTGAGGAGGGATGAGCAGTTCTTC. This translates into CASSLRRDEQFF.

This clone was found once. The rearrangement links TRBV5-5 to TRBJ2-7, with 12 bases lining up with TRBD2. The CDR3 is 14 amino acids. The trim removed 3 bases at V and 6 bases at J, leaving 4 bases unmatched. CDR1 is SGHKS, CDR2 YYEKEE, per germline (reference sequence). The CDR3 sequence: CASSSGTSGLEQYF. The CDR3 coding sequence is TGTGCCAGCAGCTCCGGGACTAGCGGGCTCGAGCAGTACTTC.

V and J are TRBV29-1 and TRBJ2-3; TRBD1 matches 7 bases. Germline CDR1 and CDR2: SQVTM and ANQGSEA. This CDR3 has 15 residues. V shed 3 bases and J 6 bases; nucleotides not matched to a gene: 12. The CDR3 loop is CSVDDRDSVQDTQYF. CDR3 sequence (DNA): TGCAGCGTTGATGACAGGGATAGTGTTCAGGATACGCAGTATTTT.

The J gene is TRBJ2-2, the V gene TRBV19; no clear D gene. Germline CDR1 and CDR2: LNHDA and SQIVND (reference sequence). The length of the CDR3 is 14 residues. The V and J ends lost 2 bases and 3 bases respectively, with 7 bases between them. CDR3 DNA sequence: TGTGCCAGTAGTATATTTGGGGACACCGGGGAGCTGTTTTTT. Residues: CASSIFGDTGELFF.

V and J are TRBV9 and TRBJ2-1; D uncertain. Germline V gene lookup returns CDR1 SGDLS and CDR2 YYNGEE. CDR3 length equals 12 residues. V dropped 7 bases and J dropped 3 bases, with 8 bases sitting between them. The CDR3 DNA sequence: TGTGCCAGCGGGCACAACTACAATGAGCAGTTCTTC. The encoded protein is CASGHNYNEQFF.

CDR3 DNA: TGTGCCAGTAGTTCAGACCCGAGCGATGAGCAGTACTTC. This sequence encodes CASSSDPSDEQYF. The J gene is TRBJ2-7, the V gene TRBV19; D gene ambiguous. The V and J ends lost 5 bases and 7 bases respectively, with 15 bases between them. CDR1 is LNHDA and CDR2 is SQIVND in the germline V gene (reference sequence). The CDR3 spans 13 residues.

This chain joins TRBV9 and TRBJ1-2, with D perhaps TRBD1 (5 bases). CDR3 size: 15 residues. Per germline, CDR1 SGDLS and CDR2 YYNGEE. V gave up 3 bases and J gave up 4 bases, with 16 bases separating them. As DNA, the CDR3 is TGTGCCAGCAGCGCCTCGGTCAGGGAGACCTATGGCTACACCTTC. Amino acid sequence: CASSASVRETYGYTF.

In its sample, this clone was seen a few times. The V and J genes are TRBV4-3 and TRBJ2-1, with D unresolved. The V end was cut by 8 bases, the J end by 0 bases, with 20 bases between. Germline CDR1 reads LGHNA; CDR2 reads YSLEER. The CDR3 has 17 amino acids. The CDR3 bases are TGCGCCAGCTCCGGAGAGCCCAGTGTTACCTCCTACAATGAGCAGTTCTTC. Translated, it gives CASSGEPSVTSYNEQFF.

The CDR3 is CAVLYAENTEAFF. The CDR3 DNA follows: TGTGCCGTTCTCTATGCGGAGAACACTGAAGCTTTCTTT. V gene TRBV7-9 combines with J gene TRBJ1-1; D is unresolved. This CDR3 spans 13 amino acids. In germline, CDR1 is SEHNR, CDR2 FQNEAQ (reference sequence). The ends were cut back, 11 bases at V and 1 base at J, with 14 bases in the middle.

Only one count was recorded for this clone. V gene TRBV11-2 combines with J gene TRBJ2-1; 10 nucleotides align to TRBD2. Germline trimming cut 4 bases from V and 5 bases from J; bases unmatched to any gene: 8. This CDR3 comprises 16 residues. Per germline, CDR1 SGHAT and CDR2 FQNNGV. The CDR3 DNA reads TGTGCCAGCAGCTCCATAAGCGGGAGGGCCGACAATGAGCAGTTCTTC. Translated: CASSSISGRADNEQFF.